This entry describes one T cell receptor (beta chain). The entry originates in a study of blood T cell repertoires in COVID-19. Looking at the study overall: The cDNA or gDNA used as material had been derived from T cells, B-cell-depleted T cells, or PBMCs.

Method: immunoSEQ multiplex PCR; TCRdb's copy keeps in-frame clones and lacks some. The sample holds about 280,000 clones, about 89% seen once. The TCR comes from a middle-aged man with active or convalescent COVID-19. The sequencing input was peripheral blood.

CDR3 residues: CASSPRGASGTYNEQFF. In nucleotides, the CDR3 is TGTGCCAGCTCACCACGGGGGGCTAGCGGTACTTACAATGAGCAGTTCTTC. The chain uses TRBV18 and TRBJ2-1; perhaps TRBD2 as D (7 bases). Germline CDR1 KGHSH, CDR2 LQKENI. V lost 1 base and J lost 4, with 17 bases in between. The CDR3 is 17 amino acids.